A single sample is the source of the 20 T cell receptor beta chains below, sequenced in a study of T cells in Graves' hyperthyroidism and ophthalmopathy. Template material for amplifying TCR beta CDR3 regions consisted of RNA transcripts. HTBI primers drove first-round RT-PCR of the TCR CDR3. MiXCR was run by TCRdb on the multiplex PCR reads, yielding one entry per CDR3 protein. Seen here are some 270,000 distinct CDR3 sequences, about 24% observed once, and the top ten hold under 40%. Sequences were obtained from blood. All receptors derive from a woman aged 40 to 50 with Graves' ophthalmopathy.

This clonotype was seen ten or more times. The chain carries TRBV27 and TRBJ2-2; D may be TRBD2 (5 bases). V was clipped by 2 bases and J by 4 bases, with 11 bases between them. The CDR3 contains 15 residues. Per germline, CDR1 MNHEY and CDR2 SMNVEV (reference sequence). CDR3 residues: CASSLRGFGTGELFF. The CDR3 region has the DNA TGTGCCAGCAGTTTACGAGGGTTCGGCACCGGGGAGCTGTTTTTT.

CDR3 residues: CASTEGLHEAETQYF. Written as DNA, the CDR3 is TGTGCCAGCACCGAGGGACTTCACGAGGCAGAGACCCAGTACTTC. This chain uses TRBV12-3 or TRBV12-4 with TRBJ2-5; D perhaps matches TRBD2 (6 bases). The ends were cut back, 7 bases at V and 4 bases at J, with 19 bases in the middle. The CDR3 is made up of 15 amino acids.

This chain uses TRBV28 with TRBJ1-1; D might be TRBD1 (5 bases). The CDR3 is 15 amino acids. Trimming removed 6 bases at V and 1 base at J, with 15 bases between. The germline CDR1 and CDR2 sequences are MDHEN and SYDVKM. The CDR3 sequence is CASRPGGRENTEAFF. The CDR3 DNA follows: TGTGCCAGCAGGCCGGGGGGGAGAGAGAACACTGAAGCTTTCTTT.

This clonotype came up many times. The rearrangement uses TRBV6-5 and TRBJ1-6; D not certain. V lost 5 bases, J lost 4 bases, and 9 bases lay in between. Looked up from germline, CDR1 is MNHEY and CDR2 is SVGAGI. This CDR3 is built from 14 residues. The CDR3: CASSLQLYNSPLHF. For the CDR3, the DNA is TGTGCCAGCAGTCTACAGTTATATAATTCACCCCTCCACTTT.

This clonotype was seen ten or more times. V gene TRBV5-4 combines with J gene TRBJ1-2; maybe TRBD1 (6 bases). V dropped 1 base and J dropped 3 bases, with 10 bases sitting between them. Germline V gene sequence: CDR1 SGHNT, CDR2 YYREEE (reference sequence). The CDR3 extends over 14 amino acids. CDR3 sequence: CASSLPQGDYGYTF. CDR3 nucleotides: TGTGCCAGCAGCTTGCCACAGGGCGACTATGGCTACACCTTC.

Concerning this clonotype: Since the CDR3 does not end with the conserved phenylalanine or tryptophan, this likely comes from a read error. The chain couples TRBV20-1 to TRBJ2-5; 8 bases are a match to TRBD2. Germline V gene lookup returns CDR1 DFQATT and CDR2 SNEGSKA (reference sequence). V dropped 3 bases and J dropped 2; count of bases not matched to a gene: 2. The CDR3 covers 13 residues. The CDR3 protein is CSARSGGQETQYS. The CDR3 DNA is TGCAGTGCTAGGAGCGGGGGACAAGAGACCCAGTACTCC.

This clonotype was observed many times. A single base separates this from a much larger clone, so it may be a read error. The chain joins TRBV12-3 or TRBV12-4 to TRBJ2-7; D gene unclear. This CDR3 has 13 amino acids. The CDR3 bases are TGTGCCAGCGGTTTTACGGGCCACTACGAGCAGTACTTC. Protein sequence: CASGFTGHYEQYF.

This clonotype was observed at least ten times. The gene calls are TRBV28 and TRBJ1-5; no reliable D call. This CDR3 is 15 amino acids long. Germline V gene sequence: CDR1 MDHEN, CDR2 SYDVKM. The V end was cut by 4 bases, the J end by 6 bases, with 16 bases between. The CDR3 DNA reads as TGTGCCAGCAGTTCACGACCGTACGGGGTTCAGCCCCAGCATTTT. As protein: CASSSRPYGVQPQHF.

Ten or more counts support this clonotype. The chain employs TRBV20-1 and TRBJ1-5, with D unclear. Trimming removed 1 base from V and 1 base from J, with 8 bases in between. The CDR3 runs to 14 residues. Germline CDR1 is DFQATT and CDR2 is SNEGSKA (reference sequence). The CDR3 loop reads CSARGVSSNQPQHF. The CDR3 DNA follows: TGCAGTGCTAGAGGGGTGTCAAGCAATCAGCCCCAGCATTTT.

In regard to this clonotype: Being one base from a much bigger clone, this may be a read error. The genes are TRBV12-3 or TRBV12-4 and TRBJ2-5; no clear D. CDR3 length equals 13 residues. This CDR3 is CASRLVRWETQYF. The CDR3, as DNA: TGTGCCAGCCGTTTAGTGCGGTGGGAGACCCAGTACTTC.

This clonotype showed up many times. The CDR3 is CSARDLGGSAAYEQYF. In nucleotides, the CDR3 is TGCAGTGCTAGAGATTTGGGGGGGTCCGCGGCCTACGAGCAGTACTTC. The chain is built from TRBV20-1 and TRBJ2-7; TRBD2 agrees at 7 bases. V dropped 0 bases and J dropped 2; count of bases not matched to a gene: 10. The germline gives CDR1 DFQATT, CDR2 SNEGSKA (reference sequence). This CDR3 has 16 amino acids.

This clonotype was seen ten or more times. The rearrangement joins TRBV30 to TRBJ1-6; D is unresolved. Trimming removed 0 bases at V and 10 bases at J, with 16 bases between. The germline V gene encodes CDR1 GTSNPN and CDR2 SVGIG (reference sequence). This CDR3 is 15 amino acids long. The CDR3 DNA reads as TGTGCCTGGAGTGTGAAAGGACCCGTTGGATCACCCCTCCACTTT. Translating it yields CAWSVKGPVGSPLHF.

In this sample, this clonotype turned up many times. The chain links TRBV20-1 to TRBJ2-7, with TRBD1 matching over 9 bases. This CDR3 is 15 amino acids long. After removal of 6 bases from V and 2 bases from J, the junction contained 11 bases not matched to a gene. Germline assignment: CDR1 DFQATT and CDR2 SNEGSKA (reference sequence). CDR3 protein: CSAAPRDRVTYEQYF. The CDR3 coding sequence is TGCAGTGCCGCACCCCGGGACAGGGTGACCTACGAGCAGTACTTC.

This clonotype was found a few times. The V call is TRBV18, the J call TRBJ1-6; the match to TRBD1 covers 9 bases. CDR1 and CDR2 (germline): KGHSH, LQKENI. There are 20 residues in the CDR3. After removal of 3 bases from V and 3 bases from J, the junction contained 15 bases not matched to a gene. The CDR3 loop reads CASSPTPGQGMSFYNSPLHF. CDR3 bases: TGTGCCAGCTCACCTACCCCGGGACAGGGAATGTCATTCTATAATTCACCCCTCCACTTT.

This clonotype was counted at least ten times. The chain joins TRBV7-8 to TRBJ2-2, with D perhaps TRBD1 (5 bases). V lost 6 bases and J 0 bases, leaving 8 bases between the germline ends. The CDR3 totals 14 residues. In germline, CDR1 is SGHVS, CDR2 FQNEAQ. CDR3 nucleotides: TGTGCCAGCAGGGACAACCCGAACACCGGGGAGCTGTTTTTT. This sequence encodes CASRDNPNTGELFF.

This clonotype came up many times. V usage is TRBV2 and J usage is TRBJ2-1, with 10 bases matching TRBD2. The CDR3 extends over 16 amino acids. Germline trimming cut 6 bases from V and 4 bases from J; bases unmatched to any gene: 9. CDR1 and CDR2 from the germline V gene are SNHLY and FYNNEI. The CDR3 DNA follows: TGTGCCAGCAGCTCCGGACTAGCGGTTATTTACAATGAGCAGTTCTTC. It yields the protein CASSSGLAVIYNEQFF.

V and J are TRBV10-1 and TRBJ1-5; TRBD1 matches at 7 bases. CDR1 is WNHNN and CDR2 is SYGVQD in the germline V gene (reference sequence). The CDR3 is made up of 14 amino acids. Trimming at V came to 3 bases and at J to 4 bases, leaving 3 bases not matched to a gene. In nucleotides, the CDR3 is TGCGCCAGCAGTGACAGGGGGAATAATCAGCCCCAGCATTTT. Its translation is CASSDRGNNQPQHF.

This clonotype was observed many times. The rearrangement joins TRBV4-1 to TRBJ1-3; possible D gene TRBD1, 6 bases. Germline V lookup: CDR1 MGHRA, CDR2 YSYEKL. V gave up 3 bases and J gave up 2 bases, with 20 bases separating them. The CDR3 sequence is 18 residues long. CDR3 coding DNA: TGCGCCAGCAGCCACCTCCTCGGGGTAGGGGGAGCTGGAAACACCATATATTTT. It encodes CASSHLLGVGGAGNTIYF.

This clonotype was seen ten or more times. This chain links TRBV15 with TRBJ2-5; TRBD1 or TRBD2 may be the D gene (5 bases each). V lost 0 bases to trimming and J lost 5 bases, with 22 bases between them. This CDR3 is 18 amino acids long. Germline V gene sequence: CDR1 LNHNV, CDR2 YYDKDF (reference sequence). The CDR3 DNA reads TGTGCCACCAGCAGAGATAGAGGACAATTAACGAGGAGGGAGACCCAGTACTTC. Protein: CATSRDRGQLTRRETQYF.

This clonotype showed up many times. The CDR3, as DNA: TGCAGCGTTGAGGGGCAGGGCGGAGGCTACACCTTC. It translates to CSVEGQGGGYTF. The chain combines TRBV29-1 with TRBJ1-2; a weak D match, TRBD1 (5 bases). The germline CDR1 and CDR2 sequences are SQVTM and ANQGSEA. Trimming took 3 bases from V and 8 from J, leaving 13 bases between them. The CDR3 extends over 12 amino acids.